The 32 T cell receptor beta chains presented below share a single source sample, sequenced in a study of regulatory T cells in long-lasting Graves disease. The sample's time point: newly diagnosed GD, antithyroid drugs for less than 3 months. From PBMCs, RNA was extracted and then used to make the TCR library. To make TCR beta libraries, researchers used iRepertoire HTBI primers and Arm-PCR of CDR3 regions. TCRdb re-called the multiplex PCR reads through MiXCR, storing one row per CDR3 protein. The table has around 400,000 distinct CDR3 sequences, roughly 15% seen once; the top ten hold around 7.6%. This sample was also put to use in a study of T cells in Graves' hyperthyroidism and ophthalmopathy.

This specimen was peripheral blood mononuclear cells (PBMCs), taken at new diagnosis, from a patient treated with antithyroid drugs. These receptors came from a middle-aged woman with Graves disease.

This clonotype was detected once. The chain uses TRBV5-1 and TRBJ2-3, with D possibly TRBD1 on 5 matching bases. The CDR3 spans 18 residues. From germline, CDR1 is SGHRS and CDR2 YFSETQ. V was cut by 0 bases and J by 4 bases, with 21 bases left in between. CDR3 in amino acids: CASSLGIPDVGVADTQYF. Written as DNA, the CDR3 is TGCGCCAGCAGCTTGGGAATCCCCGACGTAGGGGTAGCAGATACGCAGTATTTT.

The rearrangement links TRBV4-2 to TRBJ2-1; TRBD1 agrees at 9 bases. The length of the CDR3 is 17 residues. V was clipped by 0 bases and J by 0 bases; unmatched bases: 3. CDR1 is LGHNA, CDR2 YNFKEQ, per germline. The CDR3 here is CASSQDLDRGSYNEQFF. DNA of the CDR3: TGTGCCAGCAGCCAAGATCTGGACAGGGGCTCCTACAATGAGCAGTTCTTC.

This clonotype was detected a few times. The rearrangement links TRBV12-3 or TRBV12-4 to TRBJ2-1; the match to TRBD2 covers 12 bases. This CDR3 is built from 17 residues. V gave up 3 bases and J gave up 7 bases; unmatched junction bases: 10. Here the CDR3 reads CASSLRTSGIGRNEQFF. CDR3 coding DNA: TGTGCCAGCAGTTTGCGGACTAGCGGGATTGGTAGAAATGAGCAGTTCTTC.

In its sample, this clonotype was seen many times. CDR3 coding DNA: TGCAGCGTTGAAGCTCAAACAAGGAACACTGAAGCTTTCTTT. It is translated as CSVEAQTRNTEAFF. V usage is TRBV29-1 and J usage is TRBJ1-1; D is unresolved. Looked up from germline, CDR1 is SQVTM and CDR2 is ANQGSEA. The CDR3 has 14 residues. V gave up 1 base and J gave up 1 base, with 10 bases separating them.

This clonotype showed up many times. Here the CDR3 reads CASSSVGGPYNEQFF. CDR3 DNA: TGTGCCAGCAGTTCAGTAGGGGGACCCTACAATGAGCAGTTCTTC. This chain uses TRBV12-3 or TRBV12-4 with TRBJ2-1, with TRBD1 as a possible D gene (6 bases). V shed 4 bases and J shed 2 bases, with 12 bases lying between them. CDR3 size: 15 residues.

The chain combines TRBV5-5 with TRBJ2-2, with D maybe TRBD1 (5 bases). Between the trimmed V and J ends, which lost 3 bases and 5 bases, there was a span of 20 bases. Germline V lookup: CDR1 SGHKS, CDR2 YYEKEE (reference sequence). The CDR3 sequence is 17 residues long. The CDR3 coding sequence is TGTGCCAGCAGCTCAGAGAGTCAGGGTACCTCTACCGGGGAGCTGTTTTTT. This translates into CASSSESQGTSTGELFF.

This clonotype was found a few times. This sequence joins TRBV12-3 or TRBV12-4 and TRBJ1-3; no firm D call. The CDR3 contains 14 residues. Trimming took off 6 bases at V and 1 base at J, with 10 bases between the two ends. This CDR3 is CASSTSGSGNTIYF. In nucleotides, the CDR3 is TGTGCCAGCAGCACGTCAGGTTCTGGAAACACCATATATTTT.

The table lists this clonotype with a few counts. A read error may explain this, as a much larger clone is one base away. CDR3 in amino acids: CASSSGASGRMSTGELFF. The CDR3 nucleotides are TGTGCCAGCAGTTCCGGGGCTAGCGGGAGAATGAGCACCGGGGAGCTGTTTTTT. J is TRBJ2-2 and V is TRBV2; 10 bases match TRBD2. There are 18 residues in the CDR3. V gave up 5 bases and J gave up 4 bases; unmatched junction bases: 13. From germline, CDR1 is SNHLY and CDR2 FYNNEI. The complete variable domain, with remaining parts taken from reference TRBV2 and TRBJ2-2, reads EPEVTQTPSHQVTQMGQEVILRCVPISNHLYFYWYRQILGQKVEFLVSFYNNEISEKSEIFDDQFSVERPDGSNFTLKIRSTKLEDSAMYFCASSSGASGRMSTGELFFGEGSRLTVL.

To note about this clonotype: A junction end diverges from the germline sequence, so it may reflect a read error. This sequence joins TRBV11-2 and TRBJ2-1; tentatively, D is TRBD1 or TRBD2 (5 bases each). The CDR3 loop spans 16 amino acids. Germline V gives CDR1 SGHAT, CDR2 FQNNGV. In nucleotides, the CDR3 is TGTGTCAGCGGCTACGAGAAGTGGGGCTCCTACGATGAGCAGTTCTTC. Amino acids: CVSGYEKWGSYDEQFF.

At least ten counts were recorded for this clonotype. The gene calls are TRBV27 and TRBJ1-1; D gene unclear. CDR1 is MNHEY and CDR2 is SMNVEV in the germline V gene (reference sequence). This CDR3 has 13 residues. Trimming left V 3 bases short and J 6 bases short, with 11 bases between. DNA for the CDR3: TGTGCCAGCAGTTTGAGGCAAAGGGCTGAAGCTTTCTTT. This sequence encodes CASSLRQRAEAFF.

This clonotype was observed a few times. V and J are TRBV20-1 and TRBJ2-7; TRBD2 matches at 12 bases. The CDR3 contains 14 residues. J lost 2 bases, V lost 2 bases, and 1 base had no gene match. Germline V gene data show CDR1 as DFQATT and CDR2 as SNEGSKA (reference sequence). The CDR3 sequence: CSARTSGRTYEQYF. CDR3 coding DNA: TGCAGTGCTAGAACTAGCGGGAGGACCTACGAGCAGTACTTC.

This clonotype came up many times. The chain uses TRBV5-6 and TRBJ2-1; possible D gene TRBD1, 6 bases. V lost 4 bases to trimming and J lost 2 bases, with 13 bases between them. This CDR3 region has 15 residues. In germline, CDR1 is SGHDT, CDR2 YYEEEE. The CDR3, as DNA: TGTGCCAGCAGCCAAATACAGGGTCCCTACAATGAGCAGTTCTTC. Translation gives CASSQIQGPYNEQFF.

This clonotype came up many times. CDR3 DNA: TGTGCCAGTAGTAACCGACAGGGGTTCGGCTACACCTTC. It specifies CASSNRQGFGYTF. V is TRBV19 and J is TRBJ1-2; 8 nucleotides line up with TRBD1. The V segment lost 4 bases and the J segment 8 bases; nucleotides outside the gene matches: 6. The CDR3 contains 13 residues. Germline CDR1 is LNHDA and CDR2 is SQIVND (reference sequence).

CDR3 in amino acids: CASSVTLAGTDTQYF. DNA of the CDR3: TGTGCCAGCAGCGTAACACTAGCGGGCACAGATACGCAGTATTTT. The rearrangement joins TRBV9 to TRBJ2-3, with 8 bases matching TRBD2. The germline CDR1 and CDR2 sequences are SGDLS and YYNGEE. V was clipped by 1 base and J by 1 base; unmatched bases: 2. The CDR3 extends over 15 amino acids.

Ten or more counts support this clonotype. The chain has TRBV10-3 and TRBJ2-1, with 9 bases fitting TRBD2. Germline loops: CDR1 ENHRY, CDR2 SYGVKD. There are 15 residues in the CDR3. The J segment lost 5 bases and the V segment lost 0 bases, leaving 2 bases of the junction unmatched. The CDR3 sequence is CAISESGTSHNEQFF. CDR3 in DNA: TGTGCCATCAGTGAGTCTGGGACTAGCCACAATGAGCAGTTCTTC.

This clonotype was seen ten or more times. The rearrangement uses TRBV10-3 and TRBJ2-7; 8 bases map to TRBD2. Germline CDR1 is ENHRY and CDR2 is SYGVKD. Trimming removed 6 bases from V and 2 bases from J; junction bases left unmatched: 6. The CDR3 runs 14 residues. CDR3 nucleotides: TGTGCCATCAGCCCCCGGGAGGGCCCCTACGAGCAGTACTTC. It codes for CAISPREGPYEQYF.

This clonotype was counted a few times. The junction departs from germline at one end; a sequencing error may be responsible. The chain recombines TRBV5-1 with TRBJ2-2, with D possibly being TRBD2 (6 bases). The CDR3 has 16 residues. The germline CDR1 and CDR2 sequences are SGHRS and YFSETQ. CDR3 DNA sequence: TGCGCCAGCGGCTTTGACCAGCGGGTGAACACCGGGGAGCTGTTTTTT. Amino acid sequence: CASGFDQRVNTGELFF.

The sample holds many counts of this clonotype. This rearrangement joins TRBV7-9 to TRBJ2-7, with D maybe TRBD2 (6 bases). This CDR3 spans 13 amino acids. Germline V gene lookup returns CDR1 SEHNR and CDR2 FQNEAQ (reference sequence). V shed 6 bases and J shed 6 bases, with 15 bases lying between them. In nucleotides, the CDR3 is TGTGCCAGCAGTCCCAGGTGGGGAGGCGAGCAGTACTTC. Encoded protein: CASSPRWGGEQYF.

This clonotype was detected ten times or more. V and J are TRBV7-2 and TRBJ2-3; D perhaps matches TRBD2 (6 bases). CDR1 is SGHTA and CDR2 is FQGNSA in the germline V gene. Trimming left V 9 bases short and J 2 bases short, with 15 bases between. The CDR3 has 14 amino acids. DNA for the CDR3: TGTGCCAGTCTGAGGGAGCGGGCCACAGATACGCAGTATTTT. The encoded protein is CASLRERATDTQYF.

This clonotype was found a few times. V is TRBV18 and J is TRBJ2-1, with 9 nucleotides matching TRBD1. The CDR3 contains 16 residues. Germline assignment: CDR1 KGHSH and CDR2 LQKENI. V was clipped by 5 bases and J by 1 base; unmatched bases: 6. The CDR3, as DNA: TGTGCCAGCTCATCGAGACAGGGGGGTTCCTACAATGAGCAGTTCTTC. It is translated as CASSSRQGGSYNEQFF.

This clonotype was detected ten times or more. This chain uses TRBV5-8 with TRBJ2-1, with 7 bases aligning to TRBD1. V trimming: 7 bases; J trimming: 4 bases; junction bases outside the gene matches: 8. Germline CDR1 is SGHTS and CDR2 is YDEGEE. The CDR3 contains 14 residues. This chain's CDR3 is CASAPGTAYNEQFF. The CDR3 DNA reads as TGTGCCAGCGCCCCCGGGACAGCATACAATGAGCAGTTCTTC.

In this sample, this clonotype turned up many times. CDR3 sequence: CASSLRLALMGEQFF. CDR3 in DNA: TGTGCCAGCAGTTTACGACTAGCCCTCATGGGTGAGCAGTTCTTC. The V and J genes are TRBV28 and TRBJ2-1; 7 bases align to TRBD2. Germline trimming cut 2 bases from V and 9 bases from J; bases unmatched to any gene: 10. Germline V lookup: CDR1 MDHEN, CDR2 SYDVKM. The CDR3 extends over 15 amino acids.

This clonotype was seen repeatedly, ten times or more. The V call is TRBV7-9, the J call TRBJ2-7; a possible D gene is TRBD2 (5 bases). In germline, CDR1 is SEHNR, CDR2 FQNEAQ (reference sequence). The CDR3 runs 12 residues. Trimming removed 1 base from V and 5 bases from J, with 6 bases in between. The CDR3 coding sequence is TGTGCCAGCAGCTTAGTGGGAGACGAGCAGTACTTC. This translates into CASSLVGDEQYF. Full variable domain (missing parts from reference TRBV7-9 and TRBJ2-7): DTGVSQNPRHKITKRGQNVTFRCDPISEHNRLYWYRQTLGQGPEFLTYFQNEAQLEKSRLLSDRFSAERPKGSFSTLEIQRTEQGDSAMYLCASSLVGDEQYFGPGTRLTVT.

This clonotype was detected ten times or more. This chain joins TRBV7-2 and TRBJ2-5; a weak D match, TRBD1 (6 bases). The V gene lost 1 base and the J gene lost 6 bases, with 12 bases spanning the gap. Germline V gene sequence: CDR1 SGHTA, CDR2 FQGNSA. This CDR3 has 14 amino acids. CDR3 sequence reads: CASSLGGRSQTQYF. CDR3 bases: TGTGCCAGCAGCTTAGGGGGGCGCAGTCAGACCCAGTACTTC.

This rearrangement joins TRBV4-2 to TRBJ1-3, with 8 bases that match TRBD1. CDR1 LGHNA and CDR2 YNFKEQ come from the germline V gene. V trimming: 2 bases; J trimming: 0 bases; junction bases outside the gene matches: 9. The CDR3 extends over 18 amino acids. In DNA, the CDR3 is TGTGCCAGCAGCCAATCCGATGACAGGGGCCCCTCTGGAAACACCATATATTTT. Translating gives CASSQSDDRGPSGNTIYF.

The chain joins TRBV18 to TRBJ2-2; no clear D. The V and J ends lost 0 bases and 1 base respectively, with 6 bases between them. Germline V CDR1 and CDR2: KGHSH, LQKENI. This CDR3 contains 15 residues. CDR3 region: CASSPPGENTGELFF. CDR3 DNA: TGTGCCAGCTCACCACCCGGAGAGAACACCGGGGAGCTGTTTTTT.

This clonotype was counted ten times or more. J is TRBJ2-5 and V is TRBV12-3 or TRBV12-4, with D perhaps TRBD1 (6 bases). The CDR3 runs to 13 residues. The V gene lost 5 bases and the J gene lost 3 bases, with 10 bases spanning the gap. The CDR3 loop reads CASSPQGEETQYF. The CDR3 coding sequence is TGTGCCAGCAGTCCACAGGGAGAAGAGACCCAGTACTTC.

This clonotype was picked up a small number of times. V and J are TRBV6-1 and TRBJ2-2, with 14 bases matching TRBD2. Unmatched junction bases numbered 12, after V lost 5 bases and J lost 4 bases. CDR1 is MNHNS and CDR2 is SASEGT in the germline V gene. This CDR3 is 19 amino acids long. CDR3 DNA sequence: TGTGCCAGCAGTCTGCGACTAGCGGGAGGGCCCCTAAGCACCGGGGAGCTGTTTTTT. It codes for CASSLRLAGGPLSTGELFF.

This clonotype has at least ten counts. The chain joins TRBV30 to TRBJ2-7; 14 bases match TRBD2. Germline trimming cut 0 bases from V and 6 bases from J; bases unmatched to any gene: 4. CDR1 and CDR2 from the germline V gene are GTSNPN and SVGIG (reference sequence). The CDR3 loop spans 15 amino acids. The DNA for the CDR3 is TGTGCCTGGAGTGTAGGGACTAGCGGGAGACTCGAGCAGTACTTC. This translates into CAWSVGTSGRLEQYF.

This sequence joins TRBV18 and TRBJ1-6; 10 positions match TRBD1. V shed 3 bases, J shed 7 bases, and the junction held 3 bases outside the gene matches. CDR1 and CDR2 (germline): KGHSH, LQKENI. CDR3 length equals 15 residues. The chain's CDR3 is CASSPKGQGNSPLHF. CDR3 coding DNA: TGTGCCAGCTCACCCAAGGGACAGGGGAATTCACCCCTCCACTTT.

This clonotype has ten or more counts. This chain uses TRBV6-1 with TRBJ2-3, with D perhaps TRBD2 (7 bases). With 5 bases removed from V and 2 bases from J, the gap between germline ends came to 17 bases. In germline, CDR1 is MNHNS, CDR2 SASEGT. The CDR3 has 16 residues. Here the CDR3 DNA reads TGTGCCAGCAGTCCCCCACGGGGGGCATACACAGATACGCAGTATTTT. Residues: CASSPPRGAYTDTQYF.

This clonotype was recorded many times. The CDR3 sequence: CASSILGLAGERGRSTDTQYF. DNA of the CDR3: TGCGCCAGCAGCATACTCGGACTAGCGGGAGAAAGAGGGCGGTCCACAGATACGCAGTATTTT. The chain couples TRBV5-1 to TRBJ2-3, with 13 positions matching TRBD2. CDR3 size: 21 residues. Looked up from germline, CDR1 is SGHRS and CDR2 is YFSETQ. The V gene end was trimmed by 4 bases and the J gene end by 2 bases; junction bases not matched to a gene: 19.